This record looks at one TCR beta chain sequence and its context. Its antigen is still unknown. PCR amplification relied on 60 Vbeta primers (plus 13 Jbeta primers). Sequenced by immunoSEQ multiplex PCR; TCRdb stores in-frame clones only, minus some. Of about 130,000 clones listed, roughly 88% are singletons. This entry comes from a study of cytomegalovirus exposure and HLA in healthy donors. General study points: There were reportedly fewer N-insertions in an Asian-associated ancestry cluster than the approximately 640-donor mean, in a later analysis. Later on, an analysis tied approximately 17,000 TCR beta sequences to HLA alleles at 0.05 false discovery rate.

CDR3 length: 14 amino acids. CDR1 is PRHDT, CDR2 FYEKMQ, per germline (reference sequence). Trimming shortened V by 6 bases and J by 5 bases, and 16 bases separated the two germline ends. The TCR sequence derives from a man aged 50-59 years in good health and CMV-seronegative. The chain has TRBV13 and TRBJ1-1; TRBD1 is a possible D gene (5 bases). Sequencing was carried out using PBMCs. CDR3 in amino acids: CASSGPQGYTEAFF. DNA of the CDR3: TGTGCCAGCAGTGGCCCCCAGGGATATACTGAAGCTTTCTTT.